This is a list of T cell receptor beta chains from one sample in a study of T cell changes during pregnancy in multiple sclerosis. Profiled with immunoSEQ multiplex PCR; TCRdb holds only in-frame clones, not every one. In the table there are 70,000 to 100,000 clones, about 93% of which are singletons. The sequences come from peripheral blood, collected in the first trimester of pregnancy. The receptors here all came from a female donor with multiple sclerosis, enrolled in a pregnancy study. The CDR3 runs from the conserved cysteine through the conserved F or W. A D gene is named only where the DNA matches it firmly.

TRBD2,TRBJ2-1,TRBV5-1,CASSLRTSGADEQFF,TGCGCCAGCAGCCTTAGGACTAGCGGGGCCGATGAGCAGTTCTTC
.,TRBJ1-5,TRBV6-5,CASSYGQNNQPQHF,TGTGCCAGCAGTTACGGACAAAACAATCAGCCCCAGCATTTT
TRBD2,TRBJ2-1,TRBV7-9,CASSSPRGGTYNEQFF,TGTGCCAGCAGCTCCCCTCGGGGGGGGACCTACAATGAGCAGTTCTTC
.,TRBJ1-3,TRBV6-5,CASSPGELAGNTIYF,TGTGCCAGCAGTCCAGGGGAACTGGCCGGAAACACCATATATTTT
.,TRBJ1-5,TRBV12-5,CASGKTLQGHRYSQPQHF,TGTGCTAGTGGGAAGACCTTACAGGGACACCGTTATAGCCAGCCCCAGCATTTT
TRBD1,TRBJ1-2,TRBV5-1,CASSLGGRYGYTF,TGCGCCAGCAGCTTAGGGGGCCGGTATGGCTACACCTTC
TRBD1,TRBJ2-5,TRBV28,CASSRTGGRETQYF,TGTGCCAGCAGTCGGACAGGGGGCCGGGAGACCCAGTACTTC
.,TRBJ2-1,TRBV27,CASSTSNEQFF,TGTGCCAGCAGTACTAGCAATGAGCAGTTCTTC
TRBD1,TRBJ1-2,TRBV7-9,CASSFLGQVDRGYGYTF,TGTGCCAGCAGCTTTTTAGGTCAGGTGGACAGGGGTTACGGCTACACCTTC
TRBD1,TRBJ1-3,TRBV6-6,CAIAGTGLRNTIYF,TGTGCCATTGCCGGGACAGGGTTGAGGAACACCATATATTTT
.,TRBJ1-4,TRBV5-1,CASSFNQGATNEKLFF,TGCGCCAGCAGCTTCAATCAGGGTGCAACTAATGAAAAACTGTTTTTT